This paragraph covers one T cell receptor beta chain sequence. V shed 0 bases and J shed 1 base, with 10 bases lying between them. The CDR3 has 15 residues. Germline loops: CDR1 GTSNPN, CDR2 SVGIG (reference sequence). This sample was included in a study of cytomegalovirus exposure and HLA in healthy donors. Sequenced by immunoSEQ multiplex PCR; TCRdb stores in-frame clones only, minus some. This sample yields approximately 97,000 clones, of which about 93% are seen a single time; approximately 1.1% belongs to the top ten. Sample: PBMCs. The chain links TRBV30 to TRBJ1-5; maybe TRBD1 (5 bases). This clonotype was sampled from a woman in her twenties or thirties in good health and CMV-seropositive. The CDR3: CAWSVGGVSNQPQHF. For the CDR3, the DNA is TGTGCCTGGAGTGTAGGAGGGGTCAGCAATCAGCCCCAGCATTTT.